This T cell receptor (beta chain) is from a study of cytomegalovirus exposure and HLA in healthy donors. The CDR3 covers 16 residues. Germline lookup yields CDR1 LGHNA and CDR2 YSLEER. V gave up 4 bases and J gave up 0 bases; unmatched junction bases: 4. Worth noting for this clone: Its specificity is not known.

Findings of the study overall: Judged likely to be a sequencing artifact was a cluster of highly shared sequence variants.

Amplification used 60 Vbeta primers and 13 Jbeta primers. Generated by immunoSEQ multiplex PCR, the TCRdb table keeps only in-frame clones and is missing some. The profile shows under 200,000 clones, 60% to 80% of them singletons. Donors consisted of healthy bone marrow donors. The clonotype comes from a woman aged 40 to 49 in good health and CMV-seropositive. Sequencing was carried out using PBMCs. The chain uses TRBV4-3 and TRBJ2-3, with 10 bases matching TRBD2. CDR3 DNA sequence: TGCGCCAGCAGCCGCGGACTAGCGGCTAGCACAGATACGCAGTATTTT. Its translation: CASSRGLAASTDTQYF.